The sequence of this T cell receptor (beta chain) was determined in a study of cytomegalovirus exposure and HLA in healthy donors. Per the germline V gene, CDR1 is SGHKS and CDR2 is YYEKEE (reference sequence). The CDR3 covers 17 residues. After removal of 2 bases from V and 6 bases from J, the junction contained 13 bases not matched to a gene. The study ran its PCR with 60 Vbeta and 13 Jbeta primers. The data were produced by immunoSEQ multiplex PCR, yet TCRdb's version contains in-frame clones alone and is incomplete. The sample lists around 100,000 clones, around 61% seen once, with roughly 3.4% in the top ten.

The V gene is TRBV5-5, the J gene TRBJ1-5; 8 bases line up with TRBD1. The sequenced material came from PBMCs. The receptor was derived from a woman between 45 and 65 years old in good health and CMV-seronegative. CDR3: CASSFNFGQGLLQPQHF. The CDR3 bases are TGTGCCAGCAGCTTCAACTTCGGACAGGGTCTTCTTCAGCCCCAGCATTTT.